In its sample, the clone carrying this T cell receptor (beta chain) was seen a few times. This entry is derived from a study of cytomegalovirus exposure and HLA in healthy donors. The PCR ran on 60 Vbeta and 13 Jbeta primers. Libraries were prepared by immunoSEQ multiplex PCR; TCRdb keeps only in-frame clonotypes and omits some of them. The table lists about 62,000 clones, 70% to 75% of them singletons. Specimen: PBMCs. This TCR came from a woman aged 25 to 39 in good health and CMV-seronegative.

This CDR3 reads CSVEDLRDHDHAENEQFF. DNA for the CDR3: TGCAGCGTTGAAGATCTCCGCGACCATGACCACGCGGAGAATGAGCAGTTCTTC. V usage is TRBV29-1 and J usage is TRBJ2-1; unclear D gene. This CDR3 has 18 amino acids. Germline V lookup: CDR1 SQVTM, CDR2 ANQGSEA. V lost 0 bases to trimming and J lost 7 bases, with 25 bases between them.